Listed below are T cell receptor beta chains from one sample, sequenced in a study of blood T cell repertoires in COVID-19. Assay: immunoSEQ multiplex PCR; the TCRdb copy retains only in-frame clones and omits some. The sample lists a few hundred thousand clones; more than 65% were seen once. The sequenced sample consisted of peripheral blood. Receptors originate from a woman between 25 and 40 years old who had recovered from COVID-19. The CDR3 runs from the conserved cysteine through the conserved F or W. Each record gives: J gene, V gene, D gene, clone size, CDR3 DNA, CDR3 protein. D genes are given only for firm matches. Some rows mark clone size as missing; the rest say once, few, many or name a class of expanded clone.

>TRBJ2-1|TRBV19|TRBD1|.
TGTGCCAGTAGTACGGGACAGGTTTTTCACAATGAGCAGTTCTTC
CASSTGQVFHNEQFF
>TRBJ2-7|TRBV14|TRBD2|.
TGTGCCAGCAGCCGACTAGCGGGAGGGATCTACGAGCAGTACTTC
CASSRLAGGIYEQYF
>TRBJ2-7|TRBV24-1|.|.
TGTGCCACCAGTGACCTACCGAGTGACGAGCAGTACTTC
CATSDLPSDEQYF
>TRBJ2-7|TRBV2|TRBD2|.
TGTGCCAGCAGTGAAAATAGTAGCGGGAGGGATTTTTTGTACGAGCAGTACTTC
CASSENSSGRDFLYEQYF
>TRBJ1-6|TRBV7-6|TRBD1|.
TGTGCCAGCAGCTTAGCGGCTACAGGGGTACATTCACCCCTCCACTTT
CASSLAATGVHSPLHF
>TRBJ1-6|TRBV25-1|TRBD1|.
TGTGCCAGCAGTATGGACAGGGGAATATCACCCCTCCACTTT
CASSMDRGISPLHF
>TRBJ2-1|TRBV27|.|.
TGTGCCAGCAGTCCCTCGACAGGTTCCCAGCTTTCCTACAATGAGCAGTTCTTC
CASSPSTGSQLSYNEQFF
>TRBJ2-7|TRBV28|TRBD1|.
TGTGCCAGCAGACGAAGACAGGGGGCGTCCTACGAGCAGTACTTC
CASRRRQGASYEQYF
>TRBJ1-2|TRBV28|.|.
TGTGCCAGCAGCCCGGACAGTACTAACTATGGCTACACCTTC
CASSPDSTNYGYTF
>TRBJ1-4|TRBV25-1|TRBD1|.
TGTGCCAGCAGTGATGGGACAGGGGGGTATGAAAAACTGTTTTTT
CASSDGTGGYEKLFF
>TRBJ1-1|TRBV28|.|.
TGTGCCAGCAGTCCCCCGCCAGGGGACACTGAAGCTTTCTTT
CASSPPPGDTEAFF
>TRBJ2-2|TRBV3-1/TRBV3-2|TRBD2|.
TGTGCCAGCAGTTATGGACTAGCGGGAAAGAACACCGGGGAGCTGTTTTTT
CASSYGLAGKNTGELFF
>TRBJ2-3|TRBV5-8|.|.
TGTGCCAGCAGCTCGTCAGATACGCAGTATTTT
CASSSSDTQYF
>TRBJ2-3|TRBV30|TRBD2|.
TGTGCCTGGAGTGTACAAGGGACTAGCGGGAGTTGGAGCACAGATACGCAGTATTTT
CAWSVQGTSGSWSTDTQYF
>TRBJ2-3|TRBV11-2|TRBD1|.
TGTGCCAGCAGCCCCGACCGGGACAGGTATACGCAGTATTTT
CASSPDRDRYTQYF
>TRBJ1-3|TRBV5-1|.|.
TGCGCCAGCAGCTTAGGCTGGGCCTCTGGAAACACCATATATTTT
CASSLGWASGNTIYF
>TRBJ2-5|TRBV28|TRBD2|.
TGTGCCAGCAGTTTATACGTCCTACCTAGCGGGGAAGAGACCCAGTACTTC
CASSLYVLPSGEETQYF
>TRBJ2-1|TRBV9|TRBD2|.
TGTGCCAGCAGCTCCAGCGGGAGGGCCGGAAATGAGCAGTTCTTC
CASSSSGRAGNEQFF
>TRBJ2-7|TRBV7-2|TRBD2|.
TGTGCCAGCAGCCTTACTAGCGGTCCCTACGAGCAGTACTTC
CASSLTSGPYEQYF
>TRBJ2-1|TRBV7-8|.|once
TGTGCCAGCAGCTTAGCGCGCCTAGGTAGAGTTGAGCAGTTCTTC
CASSLARLGRVEQFF
>TRBJ2-7|TRBV18|TRBD2|.
TGTGCCAGCTCCATACGGGAACAAGCGGGAGTAACCGAGCAGTACTTC
CASSIREQAGVTEQYF
>TRBJ1-5|TRBV28|.|.
TGTGCCAGCAGCTCGGGGGGTGGCAATCAGCCCCAGCATTTT
CASSSGGGNQPQHF
>TRBJ2-2|TRBV7-3|.|.
TGTGCCAGCAGCTTTCCGGGATCACACACCGGGGAGCTGTTTTTT
CASSFPGSHTGELFF
>TRBJ1-3|TRBV6-5|TRBD1|.
TGTGCCAGCACGGTGGACAGGGGGACTGGAAACACCATATATTTT
CASTVDRGTGNTIYF
>TRBJ2-5|TRBV5-6|.|.
TGTGCCAGCAGCTTTACAGGGTGGGAGACCCAGTACTTC
CASSFTGWETQYF
>TRBJ2-1|TRBV5-5|TRBD1|once
TGTGCCAGCAGCTCACAGGGGGCCCACTACAATGAGCAGTTCTTC
CASSSQGAHYNEQFF
>TRBJ2-1|TRBV19|TRBD1|few
TGTGCCAGTAGCCAGACAGGGAACAATGAGCAGTTCTTC
CASSQTGNNEQFF
>TRBJ2-1|TRBV9|TRBD2|.
TGTGCCAGCAGCGTATCACCCGGGACTAGCGGGAGCGCTACCTACAATGAGCAGTTCTTC
CASSVSPGTSGSATYNEQFF
>TRBJ2-7|TRBV9|TRBD2|.
TGTGCCAGCAGCGTAGGTGGCGGGAGGGCCTCCCCCTACGAGCAGTACTTC
CASSVGGGRASPYEQYF
>TRBJ1-4|TRBV7-2|.|.
TGTGCCAGCAGCTTGGAGCTAACTAATGAAAAACTGTTTTTT
CASSLELTNEKLFF
>TRBJ2-5|TRBV9|TRBD1|.
TGTGCCAGCAGCGCCGACAGGGTCCAAGAGACCCAGTACTTC
CASSADRVQETQYF